This T cell receptor (beta chain) derives from a study of molecular identifiers for immune sequencing clone quantification. The wider study: Four portions were sequenced after RNA from about 20,000 or 100,000 naive CD8 cells was split five ways in replicates. Study-wide results and caveats: In naive cells, under 1% of molecules belonged to clones above 20 RNA copies, against over 99% in effector cells.

TCRdb reprocessed the PCR reads with MiXCR, giving one entry per CDR3 protein. The sample shows under 800,000 distinct CDR3 sequences, about 25% of them seen only once. As regards this clonotype: Its target is not known.

The CDR3 contains 14 residues. Germline CDR1 and CDR2: SQVTM and ANQGSEA. V lost 3 bases to trimming and J lost 7 bases; unmatched junction nucleotides: 7. The authors gated naive CD8 T cells as CD8+CD4-CCR7+CD45RA+ for sorting. The chain couples TRBV29-1 to TRBJ1-2, with 11 bases identical to TRBD1. The sequence derives from a human donor in good health. Some libraries in this study had Jurkat cell RNA spiked in. Sequenced material: naive CD8+ T cells from blood, with Jurkat cell RNA spiked in. Subset in this sample: FACS-sorted CD8+CD4-CCR7+CD45RA+ naive T cells. The CDR3 DNA reads TGCAGCGTTGATAAGGGACAGGGGGTTTTTGGCTACACCTTC. It codes for CSVDKGQGVFGYTF.